This entry is about one T cell receptor beta chain. The target antigen is unknown. The data are from a study of cytomegalovirus exposure and HLA in healthy donors. Study-wide results and limits: In vitro checks showed that a few CMV-associated chains really do target CMV antigens.

The junction had 12 bases not matched to a gene; V was cut back by 0 bases and J by 3 bases. CDR3 length equals 17 residues. Per the germline V gene, CDR1 is SQVTM and CDR2 is ANQGSEA. Vbeta (60) and Jbeta (13) primers were used in the PCR. Method: immunoSEQ multiplex PCR; TCRdb's copy keeps in-frame clones and lacks some. This sample carries 150,000 or so clones, roughly 85% of them seen once, and the ten largest clones take 9% to 10%. Sequencing was performed on PBMCs. This chain connects TRBV29-1 to TRBJ2-3; TRBD1 aligns across 7 bases. The sequence was collected from a man between 18 and 29 years old in good health and CMV-seropositive. CDR3 protein: CSVEDLGWDRITDTQYF. Here the CDR3 DNA reads TGCAGCGTTGAAGATCTTGGCTGGGACAGAATTACAGATACGCAGTATTTT.